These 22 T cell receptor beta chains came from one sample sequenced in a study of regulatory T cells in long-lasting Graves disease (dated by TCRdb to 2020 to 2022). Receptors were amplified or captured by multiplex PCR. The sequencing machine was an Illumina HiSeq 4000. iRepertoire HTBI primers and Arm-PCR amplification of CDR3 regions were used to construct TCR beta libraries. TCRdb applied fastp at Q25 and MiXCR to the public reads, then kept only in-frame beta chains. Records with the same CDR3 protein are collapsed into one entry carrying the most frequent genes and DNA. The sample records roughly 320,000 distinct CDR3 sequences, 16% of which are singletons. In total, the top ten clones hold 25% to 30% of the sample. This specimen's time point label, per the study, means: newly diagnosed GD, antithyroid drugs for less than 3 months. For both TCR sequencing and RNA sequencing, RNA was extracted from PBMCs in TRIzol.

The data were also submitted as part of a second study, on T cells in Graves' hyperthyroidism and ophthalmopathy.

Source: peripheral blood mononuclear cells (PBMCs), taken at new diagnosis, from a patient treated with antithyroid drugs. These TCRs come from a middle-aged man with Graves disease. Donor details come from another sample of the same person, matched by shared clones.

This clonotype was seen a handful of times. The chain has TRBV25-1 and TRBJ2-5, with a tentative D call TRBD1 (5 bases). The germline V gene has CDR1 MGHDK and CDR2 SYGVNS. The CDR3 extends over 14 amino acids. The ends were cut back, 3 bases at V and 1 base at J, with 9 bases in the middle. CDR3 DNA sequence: TGTGCCAGCAGTGAGTCCGACAGCCAAGAGACCCAGTACTTC. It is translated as CASSESDSQETQYF.

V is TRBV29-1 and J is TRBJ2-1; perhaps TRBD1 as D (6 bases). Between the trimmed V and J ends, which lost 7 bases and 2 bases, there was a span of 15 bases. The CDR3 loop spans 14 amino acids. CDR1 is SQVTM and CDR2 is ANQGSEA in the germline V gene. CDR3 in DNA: TGCAGCGGGGACGACGGGACACCCTACAATGAGCAGTTCTTC. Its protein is CSGDDGTPYNEQFF.

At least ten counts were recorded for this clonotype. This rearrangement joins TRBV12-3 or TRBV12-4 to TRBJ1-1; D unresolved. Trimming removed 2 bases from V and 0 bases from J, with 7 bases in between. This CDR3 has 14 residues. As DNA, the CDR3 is TGTGCCAGCAGTTTATCCAGAATGAACACTGAAGCTTTCTTT. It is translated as CASSLSRMNTEAFF.

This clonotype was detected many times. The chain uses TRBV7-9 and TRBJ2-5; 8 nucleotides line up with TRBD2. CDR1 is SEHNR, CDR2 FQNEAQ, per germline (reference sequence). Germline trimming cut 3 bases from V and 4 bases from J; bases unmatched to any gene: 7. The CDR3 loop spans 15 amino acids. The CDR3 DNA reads TGTGCCAGCAGCTTGAGCGGGGGATCCCGAGAGACCCAGTACTTC. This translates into CASSLSGGSRETQYF.

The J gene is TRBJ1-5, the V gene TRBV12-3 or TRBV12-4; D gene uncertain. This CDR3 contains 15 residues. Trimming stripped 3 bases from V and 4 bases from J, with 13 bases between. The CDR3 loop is CASSFTGEGNQPQHF. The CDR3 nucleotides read TGTGCCAGCAGTTTTACCGGGGAAGGGAATCAGCCCCAGCATTTT.

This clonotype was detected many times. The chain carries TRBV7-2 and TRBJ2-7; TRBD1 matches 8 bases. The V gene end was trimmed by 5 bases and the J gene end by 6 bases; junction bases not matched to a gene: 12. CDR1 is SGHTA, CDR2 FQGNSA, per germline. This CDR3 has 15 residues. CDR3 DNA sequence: TGTGCCAGCAGCCCTTTCCCCGGACAGGGTGGCGAGCAGTACTTC. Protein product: CASSPFPGQGGEQYF.

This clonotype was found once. The CDR3 loop is CASSWGASYNEQFF. The CDR3 bases are TGTGCCAGCAGCTGGGGGGCCTCATACAATGAGCAGTTCTTC. The rearrangement uses TRBV11-1 and TRBJ2-1; either TRBD1 or TRBD2 may supply D (6 bases each). V lost 4 bases to trimming and J lost 4 bases, with 11 bases between them. The CDR3 contains 14 residues. Germline lookup yields CDR1 SGHAT and CDR2 FQDESV (reference sequence).

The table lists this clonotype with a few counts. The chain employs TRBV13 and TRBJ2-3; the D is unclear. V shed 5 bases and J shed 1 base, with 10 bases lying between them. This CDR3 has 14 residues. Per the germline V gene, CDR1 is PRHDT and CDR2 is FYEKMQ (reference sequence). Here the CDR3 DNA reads TGTGCCAGCAGCCTAGAGGCGGGCACAGATACGCAGTATTTT. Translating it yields CASSLEAGTDTQYF.

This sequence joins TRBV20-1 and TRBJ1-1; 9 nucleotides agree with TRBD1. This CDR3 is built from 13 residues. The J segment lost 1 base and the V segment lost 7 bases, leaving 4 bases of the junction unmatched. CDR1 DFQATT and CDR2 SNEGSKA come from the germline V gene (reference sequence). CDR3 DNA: TGCAGTGTTCGGGACAGGGAGAACACTGAAGCTTTCTTT. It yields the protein CSVRDRENTEAFF.

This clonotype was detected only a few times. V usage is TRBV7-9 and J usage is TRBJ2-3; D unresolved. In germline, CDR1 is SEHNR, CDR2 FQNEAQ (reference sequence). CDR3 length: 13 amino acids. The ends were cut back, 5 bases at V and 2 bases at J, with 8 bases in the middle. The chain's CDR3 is CASSHPITDTQYF. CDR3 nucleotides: TGTGCCAGCAGCCACCCTATCACAGATACGCAGTATTTT.

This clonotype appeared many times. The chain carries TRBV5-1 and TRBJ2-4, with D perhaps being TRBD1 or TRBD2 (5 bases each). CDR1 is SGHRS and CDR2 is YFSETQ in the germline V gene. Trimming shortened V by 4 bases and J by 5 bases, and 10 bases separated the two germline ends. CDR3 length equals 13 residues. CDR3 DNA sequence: TGCGCCAGCAGCATGCCGGGGCAAAACATTCAGTACTTC. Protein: CASSMPGQNIQYF.

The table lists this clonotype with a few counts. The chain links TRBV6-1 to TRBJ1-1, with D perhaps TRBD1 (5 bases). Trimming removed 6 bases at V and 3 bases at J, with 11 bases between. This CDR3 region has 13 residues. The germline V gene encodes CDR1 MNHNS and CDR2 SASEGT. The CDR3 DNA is TGTGCCAGCAGAGGACATATGGACACTGAAGCTTTCTTT. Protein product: CASRGHMDTEAFF.

CDR3 residues: CASSLDDRHTEQYF. The CDR3 DNA is TGTGCCAGCAGCTTAGACGACCGACATACCGAGCAGTACTTC. This rearrangement joins TRBV7-2 to TRBJ2-7; D remains unclear. Between the trimmed V and J ends, which lost 1 base and 6 bases, there was a span of 13 bases. The CDR3 sequence is 14 residues long. Germline CDR1 is SGHTA and CDR2 is FQGNSA.

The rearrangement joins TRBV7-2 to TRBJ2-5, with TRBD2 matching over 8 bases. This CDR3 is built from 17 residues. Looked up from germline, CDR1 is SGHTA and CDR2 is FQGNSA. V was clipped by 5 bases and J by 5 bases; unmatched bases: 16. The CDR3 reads CASSPPWREAKGETQYF. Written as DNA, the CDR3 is TGTGCCAGCAGCCCACCCTGGCGGGAGGCAAAGGGGGAGACCCAGTACTTC.

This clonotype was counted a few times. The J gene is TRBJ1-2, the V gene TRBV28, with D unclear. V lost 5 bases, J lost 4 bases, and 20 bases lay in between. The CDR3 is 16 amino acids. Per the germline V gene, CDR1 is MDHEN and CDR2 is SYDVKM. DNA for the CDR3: TGTGCCAGCAGTCCCCAAATATTGACGCTGGGCTATGGCTACACCTTC. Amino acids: CASSPQILTLGYGYTF.

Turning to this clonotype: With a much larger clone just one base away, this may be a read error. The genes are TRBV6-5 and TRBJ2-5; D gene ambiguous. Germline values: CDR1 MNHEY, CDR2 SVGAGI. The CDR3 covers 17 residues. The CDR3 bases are TGTGCCAGCAGTTATTTGGGCAGCAAATACCTCCAAGGGACCCAGTACTTC. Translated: CASSYLGSKYLQGTQYF.

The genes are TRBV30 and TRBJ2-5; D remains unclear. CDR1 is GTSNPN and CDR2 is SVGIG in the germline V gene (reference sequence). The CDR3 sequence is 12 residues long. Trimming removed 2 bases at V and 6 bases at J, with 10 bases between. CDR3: CAWSSDGQTQYF. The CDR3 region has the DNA TGTGCCTGGAGTTCGGACGGGCAGACCCAGTACTTC.

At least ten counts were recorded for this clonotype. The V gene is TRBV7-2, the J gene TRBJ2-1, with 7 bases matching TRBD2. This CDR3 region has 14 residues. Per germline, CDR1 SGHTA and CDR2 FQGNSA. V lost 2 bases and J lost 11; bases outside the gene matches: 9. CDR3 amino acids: CASSLSRGEPKQFF. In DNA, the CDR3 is TGTGCCAGCAGCTTATCACGGGGGGAGCCCAAGCAGTTCTTC. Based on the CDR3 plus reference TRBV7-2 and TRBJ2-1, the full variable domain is GAGVSQSPSNKVTEKGKDVELRCDPISGHTALYWYRQSLGQGLEFLIYFQGNSAPDKSGLPSDRFSAERTGGSVSTLTIQRTQQEDSAVYLCASSLSRGEPKQFFGPGTRLTVL.

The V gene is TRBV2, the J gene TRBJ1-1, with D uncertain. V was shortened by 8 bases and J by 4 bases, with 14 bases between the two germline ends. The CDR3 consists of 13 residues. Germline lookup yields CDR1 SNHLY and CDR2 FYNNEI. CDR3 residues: CASHSYTSTEAFF. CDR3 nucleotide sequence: TGTGCCAGCCACAGCTACACCTCCACTGAAGCTTTCTTT.

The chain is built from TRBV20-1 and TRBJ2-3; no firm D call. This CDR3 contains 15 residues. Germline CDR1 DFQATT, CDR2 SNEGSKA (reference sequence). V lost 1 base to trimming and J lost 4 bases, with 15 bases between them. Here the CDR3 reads CSARVIERRADTQYF. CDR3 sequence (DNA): TGCAGTGCTAGAGTGATTGAGCGCCGGGCAGATACGCAGTATTTT.

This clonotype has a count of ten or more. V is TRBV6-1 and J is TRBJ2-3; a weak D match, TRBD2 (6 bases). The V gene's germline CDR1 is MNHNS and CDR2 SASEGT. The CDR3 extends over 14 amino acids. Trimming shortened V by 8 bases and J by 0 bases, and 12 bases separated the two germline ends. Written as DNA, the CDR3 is TGTGCCAGCGGAGGAGGGCCTAGCACAGATACGCAGTATTTT. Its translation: CASGGGPSTDTQYF.

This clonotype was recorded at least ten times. The CDR3 here is CASSLVRTNYEQYF. As DNA, the CDR3 is TGTGCCAGCAGCTTAGTCCGTACTAACTACGAGCAGTACTTC. J is TRBJ2-7 and V is TRBV7-2; D is uncertain. Germline V gene data show CDR1 as SGHTA and CDR2 as FQGNSA. V was pared by 1 base and J by 3 bases, with 10 bases between. The CDR3 length is 14 residues.